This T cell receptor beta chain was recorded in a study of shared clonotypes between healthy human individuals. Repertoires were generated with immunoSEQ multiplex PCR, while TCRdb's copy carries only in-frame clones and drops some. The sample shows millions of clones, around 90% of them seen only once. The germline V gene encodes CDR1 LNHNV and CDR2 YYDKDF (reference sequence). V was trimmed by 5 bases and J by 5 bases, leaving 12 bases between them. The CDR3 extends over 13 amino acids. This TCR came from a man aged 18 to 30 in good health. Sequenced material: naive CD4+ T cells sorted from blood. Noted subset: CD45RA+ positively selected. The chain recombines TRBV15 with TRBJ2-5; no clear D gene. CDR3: CATSLSVGETQYF. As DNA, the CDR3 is TGTGCCACCAGCCTCTCGGTTGGGGAGACCCAGTACTTC. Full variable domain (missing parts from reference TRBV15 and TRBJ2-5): DAMVIQNPRYQVTQFGKPVTLSCSQTLNHNVMYWYQQKSSQAPKLLFHYYDKDFNNEADTPDNFQSRRPNTSFCFLDIRSPGLGDTAMYLCATSLSVGETQYFGPGTRLLVL.